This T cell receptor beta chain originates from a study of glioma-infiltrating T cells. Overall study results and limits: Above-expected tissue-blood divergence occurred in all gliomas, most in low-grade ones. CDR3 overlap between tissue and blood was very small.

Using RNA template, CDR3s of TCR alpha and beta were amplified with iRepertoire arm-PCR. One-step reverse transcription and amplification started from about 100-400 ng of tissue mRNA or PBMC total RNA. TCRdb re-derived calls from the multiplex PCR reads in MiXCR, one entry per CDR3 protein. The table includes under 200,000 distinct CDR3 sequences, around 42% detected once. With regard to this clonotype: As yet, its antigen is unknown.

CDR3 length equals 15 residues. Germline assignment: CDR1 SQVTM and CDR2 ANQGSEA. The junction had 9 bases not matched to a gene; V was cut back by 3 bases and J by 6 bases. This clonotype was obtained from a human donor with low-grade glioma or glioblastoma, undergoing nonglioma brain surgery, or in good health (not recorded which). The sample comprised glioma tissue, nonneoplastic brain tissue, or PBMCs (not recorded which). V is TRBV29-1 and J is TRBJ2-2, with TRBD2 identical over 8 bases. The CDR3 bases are TGCAGCGTTGAGATAGGACTAGCATCGGCCGGGGAGCTGTTTTTT. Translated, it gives CSVEIGLASAGELFF.